This T cell receptor beta chain was sequenced during a study of blood T cell repertoires in COVID-19. The V gene's germline CDR1 is LNHDA and CDR2 SQIVND (reference sequence). There are 14 residues in the CDR3. V was cut by 3 bases and J by 2 bases, with 10 bases left in between. Only in-frame clones appear in the TCRdb table, and some are missing; sequencing was by immunoSEQ multiplex PCR. The data show a few hundred thousand clones, less than 90% seen once. The receptor comes from a woman aged 45-59 years with acute or convalescent COVID-19. Sequenced sample: peripheral blood. The J gene is TRBJ1-2, the V gene TRBV19, with unresolved D. Here the CDR3 reads CASSISTDNYGYTF. CDR3 DNA sequence: TGTGCCAGTAGTATCTCAACAGACAACTATGGCTACACCTTC.